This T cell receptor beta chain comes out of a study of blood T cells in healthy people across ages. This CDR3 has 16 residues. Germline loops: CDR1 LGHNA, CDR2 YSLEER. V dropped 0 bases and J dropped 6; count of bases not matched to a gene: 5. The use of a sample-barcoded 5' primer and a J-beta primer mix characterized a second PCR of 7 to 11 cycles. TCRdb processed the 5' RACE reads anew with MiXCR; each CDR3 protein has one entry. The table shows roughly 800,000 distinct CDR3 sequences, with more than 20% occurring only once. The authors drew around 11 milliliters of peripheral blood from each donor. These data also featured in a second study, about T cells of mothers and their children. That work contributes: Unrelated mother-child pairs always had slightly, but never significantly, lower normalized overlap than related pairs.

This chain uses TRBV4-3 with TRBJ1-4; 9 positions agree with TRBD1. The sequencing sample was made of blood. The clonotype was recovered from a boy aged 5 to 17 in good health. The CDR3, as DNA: TGCGCCAGCAGCCAAGAGGGGGGACAGGGTGATGAAAAACTGTTTTTT. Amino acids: CASSQEGGQGDEKLFF.